This TCR beta chain was observed in a study of cytomegalovirus exposure and HLA in healthy donors. In regard to this clone: Its target is unknown.

The CDR3 is 14 amino acids. The germline gives CDR1 MNHEY, CDR2 SMNVEV (reference sequence). Trimming pared 4 bases from V and 3 bases from J, leaving 10 bases between. The study ran its PCR with 60 Vbeta and 13 Jbeta primers. Generated by immunoSEQ multiplex PCR, the TCRdb table keeps only in-frame clones and is missing some. Of 55,000 to 80,000 clones listed, approximately 75% are singletons. Broader study findings: The presence/absence work took it that sequencing depth was about the same across donors. Investigators reported 164 TCR beta chains as tied to cytomegalovirus. Reports indicated that the classifier achieved high specificity and sensitivity in diagnosing cytomegalovirus status.

This sequence was found in a woman aged 25 to 39 in good health and CMV-seronegative. The J gene is TRBJ1-5, the V gene TRBV27; no definite D call. The sequenced material came from PBMCs. The CDR3 DNA reads TGTGCCAGCAGTTCGTCCGGGTACAATCAGCCCCAGCATTTT. This gives the protein CASSSSGYNQPQHF.